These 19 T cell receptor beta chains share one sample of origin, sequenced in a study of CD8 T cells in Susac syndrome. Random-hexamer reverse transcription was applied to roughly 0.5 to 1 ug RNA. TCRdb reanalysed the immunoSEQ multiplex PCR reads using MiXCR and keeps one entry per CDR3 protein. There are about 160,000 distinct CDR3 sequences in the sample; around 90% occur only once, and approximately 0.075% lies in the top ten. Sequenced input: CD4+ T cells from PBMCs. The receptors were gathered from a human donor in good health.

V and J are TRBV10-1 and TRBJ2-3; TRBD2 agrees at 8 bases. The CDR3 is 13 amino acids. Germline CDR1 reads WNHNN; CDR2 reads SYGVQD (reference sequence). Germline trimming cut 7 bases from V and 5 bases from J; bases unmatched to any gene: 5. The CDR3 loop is CASNPGGEDTQYF. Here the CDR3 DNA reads TGCGCCAGCAACCCCGGGGGGGAAGATACGCAGTATTTT.

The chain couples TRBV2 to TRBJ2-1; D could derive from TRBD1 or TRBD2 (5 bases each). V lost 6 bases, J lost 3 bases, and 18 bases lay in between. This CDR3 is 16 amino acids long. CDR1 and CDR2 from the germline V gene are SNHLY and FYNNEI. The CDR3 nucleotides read TGTGCCAGCAGCGCGCCCCGAGGGGCTAACTACAATGAGCAGTTCTTC. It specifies CASSAPRGANYNEQFF.

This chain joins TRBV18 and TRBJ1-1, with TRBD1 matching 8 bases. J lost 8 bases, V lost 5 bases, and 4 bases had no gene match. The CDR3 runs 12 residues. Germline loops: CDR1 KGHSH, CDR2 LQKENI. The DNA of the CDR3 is TGTGCCAGCTCAACCGGACAGGGAGAAGCTTTCTTT. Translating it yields CASSTGQGEAFF.

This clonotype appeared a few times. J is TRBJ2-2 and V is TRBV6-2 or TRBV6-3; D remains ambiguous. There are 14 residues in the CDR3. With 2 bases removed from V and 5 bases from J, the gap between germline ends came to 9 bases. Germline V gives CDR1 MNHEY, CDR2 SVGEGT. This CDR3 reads CASSYRAETGELFF. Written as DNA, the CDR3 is TGTGCCAGCAGTTACCGGGCGGAGACCGGGGAGCTGTTTTTT.

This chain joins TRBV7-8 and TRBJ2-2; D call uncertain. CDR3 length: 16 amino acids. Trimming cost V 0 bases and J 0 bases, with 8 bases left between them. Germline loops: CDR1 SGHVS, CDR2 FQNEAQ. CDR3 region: CASSLAPSTNTGELFF. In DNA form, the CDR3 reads TGTGCCAGCAGCTTAGCGCCCAGCACGAACACCGGGGAGCTGTTTTTT.

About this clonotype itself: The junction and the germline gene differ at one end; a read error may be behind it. This CDR3 reads CASRLSRDTIF. The DNA for the CDR3 is TGTGCCAGCAGGCTTTCCCGGGACACAATCTTC. The V call is TRBV7-2, the J call TRBJ2-4; tentatively, D is TRBD1 (6 bases). Germline V gene data show CDR1 as SGHTA and CDR2 as FQGNSA. This CDR3 region has 11 residues.

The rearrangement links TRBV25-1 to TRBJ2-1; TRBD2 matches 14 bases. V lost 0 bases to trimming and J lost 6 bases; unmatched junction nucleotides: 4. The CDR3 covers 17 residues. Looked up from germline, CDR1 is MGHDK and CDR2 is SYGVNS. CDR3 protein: CASSEYGTSGRVNEQFF. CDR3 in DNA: TGTGCCAGCAGTGAATATGGGACTAGCGGGAGAGTCAATGAGCAGTTCTTC.

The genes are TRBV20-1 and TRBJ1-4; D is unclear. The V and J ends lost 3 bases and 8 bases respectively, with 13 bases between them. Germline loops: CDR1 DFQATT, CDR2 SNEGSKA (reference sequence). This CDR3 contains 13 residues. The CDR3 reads CSASRQANEKLFF. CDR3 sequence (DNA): TGCAGTGCTAGTCGGCAGGCAAACGAAAAACTGTTTTTT.

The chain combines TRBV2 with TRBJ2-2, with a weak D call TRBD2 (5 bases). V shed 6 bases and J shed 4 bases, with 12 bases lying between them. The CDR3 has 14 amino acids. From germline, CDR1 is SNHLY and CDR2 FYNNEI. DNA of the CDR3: TGTGCCAGCAGGACGGGGTTAAGCACCGGGGAGCTGTTTTTT. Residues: CASRTGLSTGELFF.

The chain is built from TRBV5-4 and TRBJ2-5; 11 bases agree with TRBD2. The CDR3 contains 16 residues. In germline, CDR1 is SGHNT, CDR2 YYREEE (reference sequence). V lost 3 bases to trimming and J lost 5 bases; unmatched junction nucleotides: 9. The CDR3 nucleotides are TGTGCCAGCAGCTCCCATAGCGGGGGGGCCAAGGAGACCCAGTACTTC. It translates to CASSSHSGGAKETQYF. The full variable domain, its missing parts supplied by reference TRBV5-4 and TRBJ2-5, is ETGVTQSPTHLIKTRGQQVTLRCSSQSGHNTVSWYQQALGQGPQFIFQYYREEENGRGNFPPRFSGLQFPNYSSELNVNALELDDSALYLCASSSHSGGAKETQYFGPGTRLLVL.

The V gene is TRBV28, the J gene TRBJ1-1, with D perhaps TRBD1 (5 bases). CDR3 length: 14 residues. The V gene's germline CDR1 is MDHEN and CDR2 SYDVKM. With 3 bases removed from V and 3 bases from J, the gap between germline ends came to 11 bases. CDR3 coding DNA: TGTGCCAGCAGTTTTTTCTCCAGGGACACTGAAGCTTTCTTT. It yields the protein CASSFFSRDTEAFF. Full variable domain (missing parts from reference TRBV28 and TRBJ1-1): DVKVTQSSRYLVKRTGEKVFLECVQDMDHENMFWYRQDPGLGLRLIYFSYDVKMKEKGDIPEGYSVSREKKERFSLILESASTNQTSMYLCASSFFSRDTEAFFGQGTRLTVV.

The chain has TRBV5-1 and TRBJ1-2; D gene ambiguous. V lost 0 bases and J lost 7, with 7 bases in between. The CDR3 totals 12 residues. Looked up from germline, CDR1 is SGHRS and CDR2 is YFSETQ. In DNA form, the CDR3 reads TGCGCCAGCAGCTTGGGAGAGACTGGCTACACCTTC. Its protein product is CASSLGETGYTF.

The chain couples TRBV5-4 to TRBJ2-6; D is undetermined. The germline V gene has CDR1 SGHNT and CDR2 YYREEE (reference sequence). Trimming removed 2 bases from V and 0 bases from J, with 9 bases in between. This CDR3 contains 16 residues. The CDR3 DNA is TGTGCCAGCAGCTTCTCCATCTCCTCTGGGGCCAACGTCCTGACTTTC. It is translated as CASSFSISSGANVLTF.

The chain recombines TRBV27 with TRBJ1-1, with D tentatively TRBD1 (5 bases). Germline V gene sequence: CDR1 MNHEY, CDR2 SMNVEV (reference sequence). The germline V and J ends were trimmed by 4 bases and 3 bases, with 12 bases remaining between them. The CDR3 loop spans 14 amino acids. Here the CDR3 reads CASSSPGGYTEAFF. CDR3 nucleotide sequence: TGTGCCAGCAGTTCCCCGGGGGGGTACACTGAAGCTTTCTTT.

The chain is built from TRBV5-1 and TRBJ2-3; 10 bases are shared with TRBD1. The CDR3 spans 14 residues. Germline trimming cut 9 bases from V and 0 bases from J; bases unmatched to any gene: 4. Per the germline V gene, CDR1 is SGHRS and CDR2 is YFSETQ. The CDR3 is CATGTGESTDTQYF. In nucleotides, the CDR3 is TGCGCCACCGGGACAGGGGAAAGCACAGATACGCAGTATTTT.

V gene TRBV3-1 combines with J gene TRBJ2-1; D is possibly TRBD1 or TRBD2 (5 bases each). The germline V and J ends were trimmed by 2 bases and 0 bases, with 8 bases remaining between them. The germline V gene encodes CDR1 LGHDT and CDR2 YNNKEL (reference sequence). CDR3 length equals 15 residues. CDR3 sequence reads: CASSQKGSSYNEQFF. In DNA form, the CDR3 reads TGTGCCAGCAGCCAAAAGGGGAGCTCCTACAATGAGCAGTTCTTC.

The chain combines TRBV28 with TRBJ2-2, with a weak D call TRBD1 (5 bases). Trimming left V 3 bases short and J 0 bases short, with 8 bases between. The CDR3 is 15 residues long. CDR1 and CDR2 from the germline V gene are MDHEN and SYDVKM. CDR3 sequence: CASSFDSANTGELFF. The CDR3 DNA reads TGTGCCAGCAGTTTTGACAGCGCGAACACCGGGGAGCTGTTTTTT.

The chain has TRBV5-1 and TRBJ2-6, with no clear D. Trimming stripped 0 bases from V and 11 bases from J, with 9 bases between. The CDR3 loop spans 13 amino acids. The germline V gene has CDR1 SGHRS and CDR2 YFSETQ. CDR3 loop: CASSLGRVDVLTF. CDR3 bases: TGCGCCAGCAGCTTGGGTCGAGTCGACGTCCTGACTTTC.

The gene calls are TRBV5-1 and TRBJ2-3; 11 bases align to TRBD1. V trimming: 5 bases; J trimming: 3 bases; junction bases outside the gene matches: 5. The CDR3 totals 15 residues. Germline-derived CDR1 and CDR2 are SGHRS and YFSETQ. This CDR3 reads CASREDRGLTDTQYF. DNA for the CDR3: TGCGCCAGCAGGGAGGACAGGGGGCTGACAGATACGCAGTATTTT.